A selection of T cell receptor beta chains follows, all from one sample in a study of shared clonotypes between healthy human individuals. Using immunoSEQ multiplex PCR, the repertoire was profiled, and TCRdb retains in-frame clones only, with some absent. The sample lists approximately 2,200,000 clones; about 93% were seen once. Material for sequencing was naive CD8+ T cells from PBMCs. The receptors originated from a young man in good health. Some clones in this sample may be carry-over from other donors' samples. CDR3s include the opening cysteine and the closing phenylalanine or tryptophan. D genes are given only for firm matches. Size is omitted from some rows. Given values are once, few, many or a class for expanded clones.

TRBV5-1	-	TRBJ2-5	-	TGCGCCAGCACAGACCAGGGGTACCAAGAGACCCAGTACTTC	CASTDQGYQETQYF
TRBV7-9	-	TRBJ2-7	-	TGTGCCAGCAGCTTACCCGGTAATTCCAACGAGCAGTACTTC	CASSLPGNSNEQYF
TRBV20-1	-	TRBJ1-1	few	TGCAGTGCTAGAGATCCCCAAGCTTTCTTT	CSARDPQAFF
TRBV18	-	TRBJ2-1	-	TGTGCCAGCTCACCACTGCCCGTACTAGGGGGTTCCTACAATGAGCAGTTCTTC	CASSPLPVLGGSYNEQFF
TRBV28	-	TRBJ1-1	-	TGTGCCAGCAGTCGGGAAACAAAGAACACTGAAGCTTTCTTT	CASSRETKNTEAFF
TRBV5-6	-	TRBJ1-2	once	TGTGCCAGCAGCTCCGGACTGATTGACTACACCTTC	CASSSGLIDYTF
TRBV11-2	-	TRBJ1-2	-	TGTGCCAGCAGCACGGACAGCGACTATGGCTACACCTTC	CASSTDSDYGYTF
TRBV5-1	TRBD2	TRBJ2-7	-	TGCGCCAGCAGCTTGACTAGCGGGACCGACTACGAGCAGTACTTC	CASSLTSGTDYEQYF
TRBV29-1	-	TRBJ2-1	-	TGCAGCGTTGGGGACTCCCTCTCCTACAATGAGCAGTTCTTC	CSVGDSLSYNEQFF
TRBV18	TRBD1	TRBJ2-7	-	TGTGCCAGCTCACGCCCCGGGACAGGTCTCGAGCAGTACTTC	CASSRPGTGLEQYF
TRBV2	-	TRBJ1-2	-	TGTGCCAGCAGTGCGAGCTCCCCGCTCCTTCTCTATGGCTACACCTTC	CASSASSPLLLYGYTF
TRBV29-1	-	TRBJ1-2	-	TGCAGCGTTGAGTTCGGCTCTTATGGCTACACCTTC	CSVEFGSYGYTF
TRBV27	-	TRBJ1-5	-	TGTGCCAGCAGTTTGTCGGGGGGCGCGTATCAGCCCCAGCATTTT	CASSLSGGAYQPQHF
TRBV19	-	TRBJ1-1	-	TGTGCCAGTAGTAACCCTAGACGGATGAACACTGAAGCTTTCTTT	CASSNPRRMNTEAFF
TRBV6-5	-	TRBJ2-7	-	TGTGCCAGCAGAGGCACAGCTCCGGGGGAGCAGTACTTC	CASRGTAPGEQYF
TRBV12-5	-	TRBJ1-1	-	TGTGCTAGTGGTTTTCGGATCAGGTTTTCGACCACTGAAGCTTTCTTT	CASGFRIRFSTTEAFF
TRBV5-4	TRBD2	TRBJ2-7	-	TGTGCCAGCAGCTCGTGGCGGGAGGGATACGAGCAGTACTTC	CASSSWREGYEQYF
TRBV18	-	TRBJ1-5	-	TGTGCCAGCTCCGGGGACGGTAATGTCGGGCAGCCCCAGCATTTT	CASSGDGNVGQPQHF
TRBV7-9	-	TRBJ2-7	-	TGTGCCAGCAGCTATATCAGGGGAGAAGAGCAGTACTTC	CASSYIRGEEQYF
TRBV13	TRBD2	TRBJ2-1	-	TGTGCCAGCAGCCACTTGACTAGCGGAGCCTACAATGAGCAGTTCTTC	CASSHLTSGAYNEQFF
TRBV7-8	-	TRBJ1-2	once	TGTGCCAGCAGCTTAGTTTACTTAGGGGGTGGCTACACCTTC	CASSLVYLGGGYTF
TRBV27	-	TRBJ1-1	-	TGTGCCAGCAGTTTAAGGGGGTCGAACACTGAAGCTTTCTTT	CASSLRGSNTEAFF
TRBV28	TRBD1	TRBJ1-2	-	TGTGCCAGCAGCAGTTTCACGGTGGACAGGTCTGGGGACTATGGCTACACCTTC	CASSSFTVDRSGDYGYTF
TRBV27	TRBD1	TRBJ2-2	once	TGTGCCAGCAGACCACTCCAGGGGGCCCACGGGGAGCTGTTTTTT	CASRPLQGAHGELFF
TRBV27	-	TRBJ2-7	-	TGTGCCAGCAGCACAGGGGCGGGAGAGCAGTACTTC	CASSTGAGEQYF
TRBV6-6	-	TRBJ2-3	-	TGTGCCAGCACCCCTCTGGGCCGCACAGATACGCAGTATTTT	CASTPLGRTDTQYF
TRBV7-8	TRBD2	TRBJ2-7	-	TGTGCCTGCAGTCAGCTGGGGGGGACCTCCTACGAGCAGTACTTC	CACSQLGGTSYEQYF
TRBV5-1	-	TRBJ2-1	-	TGCGCCAGCAGCTGGGGTGGCAATGAGCAGTTCTTC	CASSWGGNEQFF
TRBV27	-	TRBJ1-1	few	TGTGCCAGCGTTGACGGCACTGAAGCTTTCTTT	CASVDGTEAFF
TRBV10-3	-	TRBJ1-2	-	TGTGCCATCAGTGAGGAGTGGCCGGGACTAGTAAACTATGGCTACACCTTC	CAISEEWPGLVNYGYTF
TRBV27	-	TRBJ2-7	-	TGTGCCAGCAGCCAGGGCGACCGCGAGCAGTACTTC	CASSQGDREQYF
TRBV9	TRBD1	TRBJ2-7	-	TGTGCCAGCAGCGTAGAGGGACAGGCCATCTACGAGCAGTACTTC	CASSVEGQAIYEQYF
TRBV11-2	TRBD2	TRBJ2-7	-	TGTGCCAGCAGCCCCCTGGCGGGGGACTCCTACGAGCAGTACTTC	CASSPLAGDSYEQYF
TRBV7-3	TRBD2	TRBJ2-7	once	TGTGCCAGCAGCACTCCGACTAGCGGGATGACCGGGGACGAGCAGTACTTC	CASSTPTSGMTGDEQYF
TRBV11-2	-	TRBJ2-2	-	TGTGCCAGCAGCTTAAAAGGGGCCCTAAAGAACACCGGGGAGCTGTTTTTT	CASSLKGALKNTGELFF
TRBV7-6	-	TRBJ1-4	once	TGTGCCAGCAGTCCCAGGGGTCTTAATGAAAAACTGTTTTTT	CASSPRGLNEKLFF
TRBV19	TRBD1	TRBJ2-1	-	TGTGCCAGTAGTATCTCAAGGACAGGGAGCTACAATGAGCAGTTCTTC	CASSISRTGSYNEQFF
TRBV15	-	TRBJ1-4	-	TGTGCCACCAGCAGAGATAGACAGTTTAATGAAAAACTGTTTTTT	CATSRDRQFNEKLFF
TRBV19	-	TRBJ2-3	-	TGTGCCAGTAGTATTTTAGGGACCGGCACAGATACGCAGTATTTT	CASSILGTGTDTQYF
TRBV18	-	TRBJ2-7	-	TGTGCCAGCTCACCCGCAGGGCGGGGCTTGGTCCTCTACGAGCAGTACTTC	CASSPAGRGLVLYEQYF
TRBV19	-	TRBJ1-1	-	TGTGCCAGTAGTATAGATCGCGAGACAACTGAAGCTTTCTTT	CASSIDRETTEAFF
TRBV4-1	TRBD2	TRBJ2-7	-	TGCGCCAGCAGCCAGTCTAGCGGCTGGTCCTACGAGCAGTACTTC	CASSQSSGWSYEQYF
TRBV7-8	-	TRBJ1-1	once	TGTGCCAGCATCCTAAATCTGGGGGCCACTGAAGCTTTCTTT	CASILNLGATEAFF